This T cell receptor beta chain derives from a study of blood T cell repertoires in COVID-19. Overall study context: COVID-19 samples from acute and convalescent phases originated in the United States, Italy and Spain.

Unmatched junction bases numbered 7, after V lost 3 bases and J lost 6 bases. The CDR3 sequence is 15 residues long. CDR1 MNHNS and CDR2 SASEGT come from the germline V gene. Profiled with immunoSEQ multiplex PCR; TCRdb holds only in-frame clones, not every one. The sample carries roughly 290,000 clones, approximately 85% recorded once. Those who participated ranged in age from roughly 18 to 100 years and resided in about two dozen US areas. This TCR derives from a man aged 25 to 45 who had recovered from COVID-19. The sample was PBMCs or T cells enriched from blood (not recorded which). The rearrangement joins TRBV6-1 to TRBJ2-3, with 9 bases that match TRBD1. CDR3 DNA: TGTGCCAGCAGTGACCCCGGGACAGGGCCCGATACGCAGTATTTT. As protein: CASSDPGTGPDTQYF.